This T cell receptor (beta chain) emerged from a study of identical twins. A remark on this clonotype: Antigen: not known.

Findings and limits, study-wide: Conclusions came from cross-sectional statistical analysis, not from following the same donors.

TCRdb re-called the 5' RACE reads with MiXCR, one entry per CDR3 protein. The data show 600,000 to 700,000 distinct CDR3 sequences, around 21% seen once. V dropped 11 bases and J dropped 0; count of bases not matched to a gene: 16. CDR1 ENHRY and CDR2 SYGVKD come from the germline V gene. The CDR3 spans 18 residues. The same data also went into a second study, on T cells expressing NK-cell markers. That source adds: Seven sequenced donors out of eight were HCMV-seropositive, one seronegative.

V usage is TRBV10-3 and J usage is TRBJ2-6, with 7 bases aligning to TRBD1. The clonotype comes from a woman younger than 35 in good health. Sequenced material: PBMCs. The CDR3, as DNA: TGTGCCGTCGGACCGGGGACAGTCTCTACCTCTGGGGCCAACGTCCTGACTTTC. Protein sequence: CAVGPGTVSTSGANVLTF.